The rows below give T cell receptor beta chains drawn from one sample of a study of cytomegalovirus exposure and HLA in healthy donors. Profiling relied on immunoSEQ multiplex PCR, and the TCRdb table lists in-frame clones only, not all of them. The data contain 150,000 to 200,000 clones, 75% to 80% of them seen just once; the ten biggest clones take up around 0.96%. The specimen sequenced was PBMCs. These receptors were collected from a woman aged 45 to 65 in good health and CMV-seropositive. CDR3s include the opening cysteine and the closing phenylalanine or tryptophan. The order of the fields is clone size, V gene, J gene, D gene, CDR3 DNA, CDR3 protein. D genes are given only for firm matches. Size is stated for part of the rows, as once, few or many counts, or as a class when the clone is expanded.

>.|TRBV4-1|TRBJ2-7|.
TGCGCCAGCAGCCAAGGGACTTATAGGCGGGCGGGCGAGCAGTACTTC
CASSQGTYRRAGEQYF
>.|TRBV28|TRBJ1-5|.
TGTGCCAGCAGTTTGAGTTCAGGGAATCAGCCCCAGCATTTT
CASSLSSGNQPQHF
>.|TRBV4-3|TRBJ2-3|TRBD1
TGCGCCAGCAGCCAAGGTACCGGGACAGGGAGCACAGATACGCAGTATTTT
CASSQGTGTGSTDTQYF
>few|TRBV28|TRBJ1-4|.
TGTGCCAGCAGTTTTGGGGGCCCTAATGAAAAACTGTTTTTT
CASSFGGPNEKLFF
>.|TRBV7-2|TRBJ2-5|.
TGTGCCAGCAGCTTAGGTGGAGAAGCCCAGTACTTC
CASSLGGEAQYF
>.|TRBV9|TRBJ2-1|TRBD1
TGTGCCAGCAGCGTAACTACAGGGGTCAATGAGCAGTTCTTC
CASSVTTGVNEQFF
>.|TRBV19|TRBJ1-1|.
TGTGCCTGCAGGGGAAAACCGAACACTGAAGCTTTCTTT
CACRGKPNTEAFF
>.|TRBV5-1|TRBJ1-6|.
TGCGCCAGCTGTGCTGGGCGTAATGAGTCACCCCTCCACTTT
CASCAGRNESPLHF
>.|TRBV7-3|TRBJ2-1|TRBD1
TGTGCCAGCAGCCAGACCGGGACAGGGGTTTATTTGGTGCAGTTCTTC
CASSQTGTGVYLVQFF
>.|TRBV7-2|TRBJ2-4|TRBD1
TGTGCCAGCACCCCTTCAACCGGACAGGGGACGAAAAACATTCAGTACTTC
CASTPSTGQGTKNIQYF
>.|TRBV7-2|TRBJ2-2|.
TGTGCCAGCAGCCTGGACAGATACACCGGGGAGCTGTTTTTT
CASSLDRYTGELFF
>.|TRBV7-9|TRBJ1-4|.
TGTGCCAGCAGCTTAGTGTCCAGGGAAGATGAAAAACTGTTTTTT
CASSLVSREDEKLFF
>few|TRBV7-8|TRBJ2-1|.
TGTGCCAGCATAGGGGGGGACAATGAGCAGTTCTTC
CASIGGDNEQFF
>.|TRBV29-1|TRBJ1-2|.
TGCAGCGTCAAAGCGCAGGGGTCCTATGGCTACACCTTC
CSVKAQGSYGYTF
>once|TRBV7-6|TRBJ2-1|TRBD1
TGTGCCAGCAGCTCCTACTCCGGGACAGAATACAATGAGCAGTTCTTC
CASSSYSGTEYNEQFF
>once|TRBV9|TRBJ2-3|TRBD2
TGTGCCAGCAGCGTAGACGGGAGGGTCGGCACAGATACGCAGTATTTT
CASSVDGRVGTDTQYF
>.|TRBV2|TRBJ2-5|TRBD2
TGTGCCAGCAGTGAAGGGCTAGCGGGACAAGAGACCCAGTACTTC
CASSEGLAGQETQYF
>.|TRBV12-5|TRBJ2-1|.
TGTGCTAGTGGTTTCTATAGCGGTGGCCCGACGAGGGGTCATGAGCAGTTCTTC
CASGFYSGGPTRGHEQFF
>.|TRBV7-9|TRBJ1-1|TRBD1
TGTGCCAGCAGCTCCTCCCCGGGACAGGGTATTTTTACTGAAGCTTTCTTT
CASSSSPGQGIFTEAFF
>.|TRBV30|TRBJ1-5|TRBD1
TGTGCCTGGAACAGGGGTTTGAGCAATCAGCCCCAGCATTTT
CAWNRGLSNQPQHF
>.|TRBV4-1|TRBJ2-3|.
TGCGCCAGCAGCCCGGTGGGGGGTTGGACAGATACGCAGTATTTT
CASSPVGGWTDTQYF
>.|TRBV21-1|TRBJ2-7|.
TGTGCCAGCAGCAAGTCCCTATCCTGCGGGAGGCTTTACGAGCAGTACTTC
CASSKSLSCGRLYEQYF
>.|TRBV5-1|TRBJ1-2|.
TGCGCCAGCAGCTTGGGTTTTACTAACTATGGCTACACCTTC
CASSLGFTNYGYTF
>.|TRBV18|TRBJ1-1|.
TGTGCCAGCTCACCAAATGTACAGGAAGCTTTCTTT
CASSPNVQEAFF
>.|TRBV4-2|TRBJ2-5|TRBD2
TGTGCCAGCAGCCAAGGGTCTAGCGGGAGGGTAAGGGAGACCCAGTACTTC
CASSQGSSGRVRETQYF
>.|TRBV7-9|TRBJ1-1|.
TGTGCCAGCAGCTTAGTGGATACCGAGGTTAGATTT
CASSLVDTEVRF
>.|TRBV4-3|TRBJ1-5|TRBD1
TGCGCCAGCAGCCAAGATCCAACAGGGGATCAGCCCCAGCATTTT
CASSQDPTGDQPQHF
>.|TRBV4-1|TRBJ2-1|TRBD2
TGCGCCAGCAGCCAGTCCCAGCGGGGGCACAATGAGCAGTTCTTC
CASSQSQRGHNEQFF
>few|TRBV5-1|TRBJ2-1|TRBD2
TGCGCCAGCAGCGGAAGCGGGAGCTCCTACAATGAGCAGTTCTTC
CASSGSGSSYNEQFF
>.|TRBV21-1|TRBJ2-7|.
TGTGCCAGCAGCAAAGGCGGGGGGTCTAGCGGGAGGGCCTACGAGCAGTACTTC
CASSKGGGSSGRAYEQYF
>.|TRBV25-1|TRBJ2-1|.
TGTGCCAGCAGTGGCATGGAGGGGGGGACTTACAATGAGCAGTTCTTC
CASSGMEGGTYNEQFF
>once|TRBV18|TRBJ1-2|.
TGTGCCAGCTCACCACAGGGGAACTATGGCTACACCTTC
CASSPQGNYGYTF
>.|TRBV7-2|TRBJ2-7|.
TGTGCCAGCAGCTTAGGGGGCCCAGGCTACGAGCAGTACTTC
CASSLGGPGYEQYF
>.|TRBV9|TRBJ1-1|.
TGTGCCAGCAGCGTCCACAGGGTTCCGGTAGGCACTGAAGCTTTCTTT
CASSVHRVPVGTEAFF
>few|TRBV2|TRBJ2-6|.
TGTGCCAGCAGGGGCCAACCTGGGGCCAACGTCCTGACTTTC
CASRGQPGANVLTF
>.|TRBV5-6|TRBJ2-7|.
TGTGCCAGCAGCTCTAACTACGAGCAGTACTTC
CASSSNYEQYF
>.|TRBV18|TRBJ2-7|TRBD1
TGTGCCAGCTCACCGGGGACAGGGAGAGAGCAGTACTTC
CASSPGTGREQYF
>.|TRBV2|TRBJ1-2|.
TGTGCCAGCAGTAGACAGCTTTCCTATGGCTACACCTTC
CASSRQLSYGYTF
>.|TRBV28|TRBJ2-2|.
TGTGCTGTGGGGACATCGAACACCGGGGAGCTGTTTTTT
CAVGTSNTGELFF
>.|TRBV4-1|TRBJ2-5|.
TGCGCCAGCAGCCACCCCGGAGAGAATAAAGGGACCCAGTACTTC
CASSHPGENKGTQYF
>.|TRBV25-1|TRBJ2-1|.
TGTGCCAGCAGTGAATCCCGACACACCTACAATGAGCAGTTCTTC
CASSESRHTYNEQFF
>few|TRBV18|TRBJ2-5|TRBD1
TGTGCCAGCTCACCCGGGACAGGCTCTCAAGAGACCCAGTACTTC
CASSPGTGSQETQYF
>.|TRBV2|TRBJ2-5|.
TGTGCCAGCAGTGAAGCTGACACTAGTCTGGAGACCCAGTACTTC
CASSEADTSLETQYF